This TCR beta chain was documented in a study of blood T cell repertoires in COVID-19. Study-wide background: The origin of the acute and convalescent COVID-19 samples was the United States, Italy and Spain.

Per the original methods: Amplifying reference gene primers gave estimates of nucleated cell counts. Assay: immunoSEQ multiplex PCR; the TCRdb copy retains only in-frame clones and omits some. The V and J calls and clone size were taken over from that table, and D and trimming were inferred from the DNA. Of around 150,000 clones in the sample, about 88% were seen once. The TCR sequence derives from an elderly woman with acute or convalescent COVID-19. Input material: peripheral blood.

The DNA of the CDR3 is TGTGCCAGCAGTTACTGGGGCTCGGGCGGGGGCTACAATGAGCAGTTCTTC. Amino acids: CASSYWGSGGGYNEQFF. The chain links TRBV6-2 or TRBV6-3 to TRBJ2-1; TRBD2 agrees at 7 bases. The CDR3 loop spans 17 amino acids. Germline-derived CDR1 and CDR2 are MNHEY and SVGEGT. Unmatched junction bases numbered 9, after V lost 1 base and J lost 3 bases.